Presented here are 28 T cell receptor beta chains from one specimen sequenced in a study of identical twins. TCRdb re-analysed the 5' RACE reads in MiXCR, keeping a single row per CDR3 protein. The sample lists 700,000 or so distinct CDR3 sequences, 8.5% to 9.5% occurring once. These data also featured in a second study, about yellow fever vaccine responses in identical twins.

The sequenced sample was PBMCs. These receptors all stem from a woman younger than 30 in good health.

This clonotype was seen more than once but under ten times. The gene calls are TRBV7-9 and TRBJ2-3; the D gene could be TRBD1 or TRBD2 (5 bases each). CDR3 length equals 16 residues. Germline V CDR1 and CDR2: SEHNR, FQNEAQ (reference sequence). The V gene lost 10 bases and the J gene lost 4 bases, with 24 bases spanning the gap. CDR3: CATFLLGQGVADTQYF. The DNA of the CDR3 is TGTGCCACCTTCCTCCTGGGGCAGGGAGTCGCAGATACGCAGTATTTT.

The table lists this clonotype with many counts. The V gene is TRBV3-1, the J gene TRBJ1-2; D gene unclear. The CDR3 runs 13 residues. Trimming left V 0 bases short and J 8 bases short, with 10 bases between. CDR1 is LGHDT, CDR2 YNNKEL, per germline (reference sequence). CDR3 DNA sequence: TGTGCCAGCAGCCAAGAATTCCGGGGAGGCTACACCTTC. Its protein is CASSQEFRGGYTF.

The chain combines TRBV5-6 with TRBJ2-3, with no clear D. Germline V gene sequence: CDR1 SGHDT, CDR2 YYEEEE. With 3 bases removed from V and 4 bases from J, the gap between germline ends came to 9 bases. The CDR3 runs 13 residues. The CDR3 loop reads CASSSTRPDTQYF. The CDR3 DNA reads TGTGCCAGCAGCTCTACTCGACCAGATACGCAGTATTTT.

This clonotype was found a few times. The chain recombines TRBV5-1 with TRBJ2-7; D ambiguous. The V end was cut by 6 bases, the J end by 6 bases, with 13 bases between. The CDR3 consists of 12 residues. Germline loops: CDR1 SGHRS, CDR2 YFSETQ. CDR3 loop: CASTPGLCEQYF. The CDR3 nucleotides are TGCGCCAGCACCCCCGGTCTCTGCGAGCAGTACTTC.

The chain carries TRBV2 and TRBJ1-6; a weak D match, TRBD1 (5 bases). Looked up from germline, CDR1 is SNHLY and CDR2 is FYNNEI. The CDR3 contains 11 residues. V was shortened by 9 bases and J by 16 bases, with 16 bases between the two germline ends. This chain's CDR3 is CASGEAGGLHF. In DNA, the CDR3 is TGTGCCAGTGGAGAGGCGGGGGGACTCCACTTT. Together with reference TRBV2 and TRBJ1-6, the CDR3 gives the full variable domain: EPEVTQTPSHQVTQMGQEVILRCVPISNHLYFYWYRQILGQKVEFLVSFYNNEISEKSEIFDDQFSVERPDGSNFTLKIRSTKLEDSAMYFCASGEAGGLHFGNGTRLTVT.

The chain uses TRBV7-9 and TRBJ2-3, with D perhaps TRBD1 (6 bases). Germline CDR1 SEHNR, CDR2 FQNEAQ (reference sequence). Trimming removed 3 bases from V and 0 bases from J, with 13 bases in between. This CDR3 contains 16 residues. CDR3 sequence (DNA): TGTGCCAGCAGCTTGGGCGACAGGTATAGCACAGATACGCAGTATTTT. Its protein product is CASSLGDRYSTDTQYF.

The chain recombines TRBV21-1 with TRBJ2-1; the table's TRBD1 call for D was not verified on the DNA. TRBV21-1 is a pseudogene segment. This CDR3 contains 16 residues. For the CDR3, the DNA is TGTGCCAGCAGCTACTTCGGGACAGACCCTAACAATGAGCAGTTCTTC. As protein: CASSYFGTDPNNEQFF.

Ten or more counts support this clonotype. This sequence joins TRBV6-2 or TRBV6-3 and TRBJ2-1; TRBD2 is a possible D gene (7 bases). This CDR3 is built from 20 residues. Germline CDR1 is MNHEY and CDR2 is SVGEGT. The V end lost 4 bases, the J end lost 4 bases, and 29 bases lay between the germline ends. CDR3 sequence (DNA): TGTGCCAGCAGTTGGGGACAATTGGCGGGAGATGGGGTACTGTACAATGAGCAGTTCTTC. Residues: CASSWGQLAGDGVLYNEQFF.

This clonotype was counted many times. The V gene is TRBV12-3 or TRBV12-4, the J gene TRBJ2-7; D possibly corresponds to TRBD1 (6 bases). The CDR3 contains 14 residues. The V and J ends lost 6 bases and 2 bases respectively, with 14 bases between them. The DNA for the CDR3 is TGTGCCAGCAGGCCCTCCACAGGGACCTACGAGCAGTACTTC. This translates into CASRPSTGTYEQYF.

This clonotype was detected only a few times. The V and J genes are TRBV27 and TRBJ2-1; D not certain. Trimming cost V 3 bases and J 7 bases, with 13 bases left between them. The CDR3 consists of 14 residues. CDR1 and CDR2 (germline): MNHEY, SMNVEV (reference sequence). The CDR3 here is CASSFWSFGNEQFF. DNA of the CDR3: TGTGCCAGCAGTTTTTGGTCCTTCGGAAATGAGCAGTTCTTC.

This clonotype was picked up many times. The V call is TRBV24-1, the J call TRBJ2-1, with 7 bases identical to TRBD1. In germline, CDR1 is KGHDR, CDR2 SFDVKD. The V and J ends lost 3 bases and 3 bases, in that order; junction bases with no gene match: 4. CDR3 length: 15 amino acids. CDR3 protein: CATSDADRIYNEQFF. CDR3 in DNA: TGTGCCACCAGTGATGCGGACAGGATCTACAATGAGCAGTTCTTC.

The chain is built from TRBV20-1 and TRBJ2-7; 13 bases align to TRBD2. Per germline, CDR1 DFQATT and CDR2 SNEGSKA (reference sequence). V was pared by 5 bases and J by 2 bases, with 12 bases of the junction left unmatched. The CDR3 sequence is 17 residues long. In DNA form, the CDR3 reads TGCAGTGCTCTTGCCCGGACTAGCGGGAGAGCGACCTACGAGCAGTACTTC. This encodes CSALARTSGRATYEQYF.

This clonotype was seen repeatedly, ten times or more. V gene TRBV12-3 or TRBV12-4 combines with J gene TRBJ2-7, with a possible D match to TRBD2 (6 bases). V was cut by 4 bases and J by 6 bases, with 10 bases left in between. This CDR3 spans 12 amino acids. CDR3 coding DNA: TGTGCCAGCAGTTCCGGGGGTATCGAGCAGTACTTC. Residues: CASSSGGIEQYF.

The rearrangement uses TRBV25-1 and TRBJ1-6, with no clear D. V was cut by 2 bases and J by 7 bases, with 12 bases left in between. The CDR3 is made up of 15 amino acids. In germline, CDR1 is MGHDK, CDR2 SYGVNS. As DNA, the CDR3 is TGTGCCAGCAGTGAAATCGCTGGCGGAAATTCACCCCTCCACTTT. It is translated as CASSEIAGGNSPLHF.

The V gene is TRBV7-2, the J gene TRBJ2-1; D not certain. CDR3 length equals 15 residues. CDR1 and CDR2 from the germline V gene are SGHTA and FQGNSA. The V and J ends lost 5 bases and 0 bases respectively, with 11 bases between them. The chain's CDR3 is CASSPLTSSYNEQFF. The CDR3 coding sequence is TGTGCCAGCAGCCCCCTGACGAGCTCCTACAATGAGCAGTTCTTC.

The chain uses TRBV6-1 and TRBJ2-1; TRBD1 might be the D (5 bases). This CDR3 has 16 amino acids. With 7 bases removed from V and 0 bases from J, the gap between germline ends came to 16 bases. CDR1 is MNHNS and CDR2 is SASEGT in the germline V gene. This CDR3 reads CASKYPDILSYNEQFF. CDR3 in DNA: TGTGCCAGCAAATATCCGGACATCCTCTCCTACAATGAGCAGTTCTTC.

This clonotype was detected only a few times. V gene TRBV7-6 combines with J gene TRBJ2-7, with D possibly TRBD1 on 5 matching bases. Trimming pared 1 base from V and 2 bases from J, leaving 9 bases between. CDR1 and CDR2 (germline): SGHVS, FNYEAQ. CDR3 length equals 14 residues. The chain's CDR3 is CASSLVKGTYEQYF. CDR3 DNA: TGTGCCAGCAGCTTAGTGAAGGGGACCTACGAGCAGTACTTC.

This clonotype was seen a handful of times. The chain joins TRBV20-1 to TRBJ2-3; 11 bases match TRBD2. This CDR3 has 15 residues. J was trimmed by 4 bases and V by 1 base; bases with no gene match: 4. Germline V gene data show CDR1 as DFQATT and CDR2 as SNEGSKA (reference sequence). CDR3 in amino acids: CSARGTSGYADTQYF. The CDR3, as DNA: TGCAGTGCTAGAGGGACTAGCGGGTACGCAGATACGCAGTATTTT.

There are a few counts of this clonotype. This chain connects TRBV18 to TRBJ2-7; 9 nucleotides line up with TRBD2. The CDR3 runs 16 residues. Germline-derived CDR1 and CDR2 are KGHSH and LQKENI. V lost 4 bases and J lost 5; bases outside the gene matches: 12. CDR3 coding DNA: TGTGCCAGCTCACTCGCCGTTAGCGGGGGCTTTGACGAGCAGTACTTC. Residues: CASSLAVSGGFDEQYF. Complete variable domain (other parts from reference TRBV18 and TRBJ2-7): NAGVMQNPRHLVRRRGQEARLRCSPMKGHSHVYWYRQLPEEGLKFMVYLQKENIIDESGMPKERFSAEFPKEGPSILRIQQVVRGDSAAYFCASSLAVSGGFDEQYFGPGTRLTVT.

This clonotype was detected many times. The chain employs TRBV10-3 and TRBJ2-5; maybe TRBD1 (5 bases). V lost 4 bases and J 2 bases, leaving 8 bases between the germline ends. The CDR3 covers 13 residues. Germline V lookup: CDR1 ENHRY, CDR2 SYGVKD. The chain's CDR3 is CAISGTRQETQYF. CDR3 coding DNA: TGTGCCATCAGTGGGACAAGACAAGAGACCCAGTACTTC.

In this sample, this clonotype turned up many times. V is TRBV7-3 and J is TRBJ2-2; TRBD1 aligns across 7 bases. The length of the CDR3 is 14 residues. The germline gives CDR1 SGHTA, CDR2 FQGTGA. The J segment lost 7 bases and the V segment lost 0 bases, leaving 2 bases of the junction unmatched. The CDR3 DNA sequence: TGTGCCAGCAGCTTAACAGGGGGCCACGGGGAGCTGTTTTTT. It codes for CASSLTGGHGELFF.

The genes are TRBV7-2 and TRBJ2-1, with TRBD2 matching 7 bases. Looked up from germline, CDR1 is SGHTA and CDR2 is FQGNSA. This CDR3 spans 16 amino acids. Trimming cost V 4 bases and J 8 bases; bases outside gene matches: 14. Here the CDR3 DNA reads TGTGCCAGCAGCTCCCAACCGGGACTAAGTTCCGATGAGCAGTTCTTC. As protein: CASSSQPGLSSDEQFF.

A single count supports this clonotype. V is TRBV21-1 and J is TRBJ2-1; the D call in the table, TRBD1, was not verified against the DNA. TRBV21-1 has pseudogene status. The CDR3 has 13 residues. The CDR3 DNA reads as TGTGCCAGCAGCAAAACAGGGCACAATGAGCAGTTCTTC. Encoded protein: CASSKTGHNEQFF.

The table lists this clonotype with many counts. This chain uses TRBV28 with TRBJ2-3, with 10 bases that match TRBD1. Trimming cost V 4 bases and J 3 bases; bases outside gene matches: 4. Germline-derived CDR1 and CDR2 are MDHEN and SYDVKM. This CDR3 has 15 amino acids. CDR3 region: CASSSRDRGTDTQYF. The CDR3, as DNA: TGTGCCAGCAGTTCCCGGGACAGGGGTACAGATACGCAGTATTTT.

About this clonotype itself: A junction end diverges from the germline sequence, so it may reflect a read error. J is TRBJ1-2 and V is TRBV4-1; TRBD1 might be the D (6 bases). Per the germline V gene, CDR1 is MGHRA and CDR2 is YSYEKL. This CDR3 is built from 16 residues. DNA of the CDR3: TGTGCCAGGGGCCCCGGGACCCTCTCCTCCTTCTATGGCTACACCTTC. Residues: CARGPGTLSSFYGYTF.

This clonotype turned up a few times. The chain uses TRBV30 and TRBJ2-2; 8 nucleotides agree with TRBD1. CDR1 is GTSNPN, CDR2 SVGIG, per germline (reference sequence). Trimming took 4 bases from V and 13 from J; bases not matched to a gene: 11. The CDR3 length is 13 residues. CDR3 sequence: CAWTALTGGRLFF. The DNA for the CDR3 is TGTGCCTGGACCGCACTTACAGGGGGAAGGCTGTTTTTT.

This clonotype occurred many times. V usage is TRBV15 and J usage is TRBJ2-1; TRBD1 agrees at 10 bases. Trimming cost V 3 bases and J 4 bases; bases outside gene matches: 3. There are 15 residues in the CDR3. Germline assignment: CDR1 LNHNV and CDR2 YYDKDF (reference sequence). The CDR3 DNA is TGTGCCACCAGCAGTGGGACAGGGGCATACAATGAGCAGTTCTTC. Translation gives CATSSGTGAYNEQFF.

This clonotype occurred a few times. J is TRBJ2-3 and V is TRBV14; D is undetermined. With 6 bases removed from V and 2 bases from J, the gap between germline ends came to 15 bases. The CDR3 has 15 amino acids. The V gene's germline CDR1 is SGHDN and CDR2 FVKESK. The CDR3 DNA follows: TGTGCCAGCAGTCTTCTAGGCCCTGCCACAGATACGCAGTATTTT. Its translation: CASSLLGPATDTQYF.